This T cell receptor (beta chain) was sequenced for a study of blood T cell repertoires in COVID-19. This clone was recorded once. Germline trimming cut 5 bases from V and 1 base from J; bases unmatched to any gene: 7. The CDR3 runs to 15 residues. Germline V gene sequence: CDR1 MNHEY, CDR2 SVGAGI. This table comes from immunoSEQ multiplex PCR, and its TCRdb copy is limited to in-frame clones, with some not included. Of over 200,000 clones in the sample, roughly 90% were seen once. The specimen sequenced was peripheral blood. The rearrangement joins TRBV6-5 to TRBJ1-1, with 7 bases identical to TRBD1. The clonotype originates from a human donor in a cohort sampled during active COVID-19. This CDR3 reads CASSTSWTGNTEAFF. The CDR3 region has the DNA TGTGCCAGCAGTACAAGCTGGACAGGGAACACTGAAGCTTTCTTT.